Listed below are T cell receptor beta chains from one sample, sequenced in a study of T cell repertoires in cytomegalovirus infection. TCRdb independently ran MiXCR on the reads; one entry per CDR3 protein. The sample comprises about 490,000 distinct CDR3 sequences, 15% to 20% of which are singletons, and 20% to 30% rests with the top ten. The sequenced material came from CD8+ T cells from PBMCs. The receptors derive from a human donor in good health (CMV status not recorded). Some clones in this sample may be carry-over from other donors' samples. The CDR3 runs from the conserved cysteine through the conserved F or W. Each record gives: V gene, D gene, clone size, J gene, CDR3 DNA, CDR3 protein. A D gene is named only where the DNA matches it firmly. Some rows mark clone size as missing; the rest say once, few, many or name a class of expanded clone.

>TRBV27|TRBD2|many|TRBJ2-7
TGTGCCAGCAGTTGGGCTAGCGGGAACTCCTACGAGCAGTACTTC
CASSWASGNSYEQYF
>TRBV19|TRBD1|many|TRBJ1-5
TGTGCCAGTACCCTCCACCGGGACAGGGGGTGGCTTTATAGCAATCAGCCCCAGCATTTT
CASTLHRDRGWLYSNQPQHF
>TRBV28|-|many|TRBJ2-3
TGTGCCAGCAGTTTAGCGGAGAGCACAGATACGCAGTATTTT
CASSLAESTDTQYF
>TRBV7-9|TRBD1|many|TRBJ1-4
TGTGCCAGCAGCACAAGAGACAGGGGGCGCGGCGAAAAACTGTTTTTT
CASSTRDRGRGEKLFF
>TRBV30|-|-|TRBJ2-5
TGTGCCTGGACCGGAGGTGGAAGTCAAGAGACCCAGTACTTC
CAWTGGGSQETQYF
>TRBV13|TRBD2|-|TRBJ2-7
TGTGCCAGCAGCTTAGGCCTGAATAGCGGGAGCTACGAGCAGTACTTC
CASSLGLNSGSYEQYF
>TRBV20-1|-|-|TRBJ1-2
TGCAGTGCCGAGGGGGGGCAGCGGGGCTACACCTTC
CSAEGGQRGYTF
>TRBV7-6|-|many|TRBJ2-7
TGTGCCAGCAGCTCAGGACGGTACTACGAGCAGTACTTC
CASSSGRYYEQYF
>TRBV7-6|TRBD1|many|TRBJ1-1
TGTGCCAGCAGCGCACCCGAGGGGGCGTGGACTGAAGCTTTCTTT
CASSAPEGAWTEAFF
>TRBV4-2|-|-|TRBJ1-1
TGTGCCAGCAGCCAAGATCCATATTCCGGGGGGCGGGCTGAAGCTTTCTTT
CASSQDPYSGGRAEAFF
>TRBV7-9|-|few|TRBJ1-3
TGTGCCAGCAGCTTAGACGGCCGAAGAGCATATTTT
CASSLDGRRAYF
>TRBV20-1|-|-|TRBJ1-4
TGCAGTGCTAAAGACAGCTATAATGAAAAACTGTTTTTT
CSAKDSYNEKLFF
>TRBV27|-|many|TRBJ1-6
TGTGCCAGCAGGGGCTCCTATAATTCACCCCTCCACTTT
CASRGSYNSPLHF
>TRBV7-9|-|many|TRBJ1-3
TGTGCCAGCAGCCTAGCCGTTGGGACTCGACCTGGAAACACCATATATTTT
CASSLAVGTRPGNTIYF
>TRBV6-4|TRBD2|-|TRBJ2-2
TGTGCCAGCAGTGACAGTAGCGGGATGAACACCGGGGAGCTGTTTTTT
CASSDSSGMNTGELFF
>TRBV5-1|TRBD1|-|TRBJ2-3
TGCGCCAGCAGCGCGGGACAGGCTAGCACAGATACGCAGTATTTT
CASSAGQASTDTQYF
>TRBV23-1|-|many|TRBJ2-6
TGCGCCAGCAGTCCCTTTATTGGAGGACAACTGCCAGGGGCCAACGTCCTGACTTTC
CASSPFIGGQLPGANVLTF
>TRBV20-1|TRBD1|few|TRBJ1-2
TGCAGTGTCGAGGCAGGGGGCGGCTACACCTTC
CSVEAGGGYTF
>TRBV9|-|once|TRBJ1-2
TGTGCCAGCAGCGTAAGGCGAAACTATGGCTACACCTTC
CASSVRRNYGYTF
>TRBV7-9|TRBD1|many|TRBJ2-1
TGTGCCAGCACTCCCGGGACAGGGGGCCTCAATGAGCAGTTCTTC
CASTPGTGGLNEQFF
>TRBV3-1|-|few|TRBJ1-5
TGTGCCAGCAGCCAAGGTTTAAACCCAGATCAGCCCCAGCATTTT
CASSQGLNPDQPQHF
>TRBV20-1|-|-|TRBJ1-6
TGCAGTGCTAGAGATAGGAGGGTGAATAATTCACCCCTCCACTTT
CSARDRRVNNSPLHF
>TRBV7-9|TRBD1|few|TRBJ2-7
TGTGCCAGCAGCCCGGAGACAGGGGAATCTAGGGAGCAGTACTTC
CASSPETGESREQYF
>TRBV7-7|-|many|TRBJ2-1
TGTGCCAGCAGCTTGGCGGATACTCGGGGCCCCGAGGGCTCCTACAATGAGCAGTTCTTC
CASSLADTRGPEGSYNEQFF
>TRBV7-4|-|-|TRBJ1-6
TGTGCCAGCAGCTTACTGCAAGGAAATTCACCCCTCTACTTT
CASSLLQGNSPLYF
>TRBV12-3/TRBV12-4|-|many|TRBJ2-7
TGTGCCAGCAGTTTAACCGGAACGGGCTACGAGCAGTACTTC
CASSLTGTGYEQYF
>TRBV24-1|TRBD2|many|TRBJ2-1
TGTGCCACCAGTGATTCTCTCGGAGCGGGAGGACCCAGCTCCTACAATGAGCAGTTCTTC
CATSDSLGAGGPSSYNEQFF
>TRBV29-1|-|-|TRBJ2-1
TGCAGCGTTGTGGACAGGGAGGGTAACAATGAGCAGTTCTTC
CSVVDREGNNEQFF
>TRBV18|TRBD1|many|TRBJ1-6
TGTGCCAGCTCACCTACCGACAGGGAATCCTATAATTCACCCCTCCACTTT
CASSPTDRESYNSPLHF
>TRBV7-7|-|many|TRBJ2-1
TGTGCTAGCAGTTCTCTGGACAGACCCAATGAGCAGTTCTTC
CASSSLDRPNEQFF
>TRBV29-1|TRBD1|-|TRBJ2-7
TGCAGCGTGAGGACAGGGAACTACGAGCAGTACTTC
CSVRTGNYEQYF
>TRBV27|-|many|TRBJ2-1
TGTGCCAGCAGTTGGGGAGGCGGCCCGGGGAATGAGCAGTTCTTC
CASSWGGGPGNEQFF
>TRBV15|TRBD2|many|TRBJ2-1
TGTGCCACCAGCGGGGAGCGGGAGAACTACAATGAGCAGTTCTTC
CATSGERENYNEQFF
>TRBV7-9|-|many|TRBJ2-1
TGTGCCAGCACCAACAATGAGCAGTTCTTC
CASTNNEQFF
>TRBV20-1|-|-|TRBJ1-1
TGCAGTGCTGGGACTGGAATGAACACTGAAGCTTTCTTT
CSAGTGMNTEAFF
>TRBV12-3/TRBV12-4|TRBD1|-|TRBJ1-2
TGTGCCAGCAGTTTGGCAGGGGGCAGTGGCTACACCTTC
CASSLAGGSGYTF
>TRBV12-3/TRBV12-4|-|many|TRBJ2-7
TGTGCCAGCAGTTTAATGGGGGGCATTACGTACGAGCAGTACTTC
CASSLMGGITYEQYF
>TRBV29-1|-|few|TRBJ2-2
TGCAGCGTTGTAGGCGCGAACACCGGGGAGCTGTTTTTT
CSVVGANTGELFF
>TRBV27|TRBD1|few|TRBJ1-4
TGTGCCAGCAGTTCTCCGGCCGGGACAGGGGGCGAAAAACTGTTTTTT
CASSSPAGTGGEKLFF
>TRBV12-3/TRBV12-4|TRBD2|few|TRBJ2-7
TGTGCCAGCAGTTTTTCTTCTCTGACTAGCGGGAGTTACGAGCAGTACTTC
CASSFSSLTSGSYEQYF
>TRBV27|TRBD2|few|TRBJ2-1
TGTGCCAGCAGTTTATCCCCTAGCGGGAGGTACAATGAGCAGTTCTTC
CASSLSPSGRYNEQFF
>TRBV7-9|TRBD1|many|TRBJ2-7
TGTGCCAGCAGCCAACGGGACAGGGCCTACGAGCAGTACTTC
CASSQRDRAYEQYF
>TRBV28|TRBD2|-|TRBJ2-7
TGTGCCAGTAGTGGGGTAGCGGGAGGACTGATCTACGAGCAGTACTTC
CASSGVAGGLIYEQYF
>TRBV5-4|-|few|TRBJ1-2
TGTGCCAGCAGCTCCATGCCGGCAGGGGTGGCGAACTATGGCTACACCTTC
CASSSMPAGVANYGYTF
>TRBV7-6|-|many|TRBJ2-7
TGTGCCAGCAGCTCGGCCCTGCCCAGGGCGGCCTCCTACGAGCAGTACTTC
CASSSALPRAASYEQYF
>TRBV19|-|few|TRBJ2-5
TGTGCCAGTAGTATTGGAGACAGTCAAGAGACCCAGTACTTC
CASSIGDSQETQYF
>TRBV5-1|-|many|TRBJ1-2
TGCGCCAGCAGCGACAGAGGCATCTATGGCTACACCTTC
CASSDRGIYGYTF
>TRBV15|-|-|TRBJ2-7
TGTGCCACCAGCAGTGACCGGGATACCTACGAGCAGTACTTC
CATSSDRDTYEQYF
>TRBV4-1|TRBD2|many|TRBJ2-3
TGCGCCAGCAGCCAAGAAGGACTAGCGGGAGGTCCGGATACGCAGTATTTT
CASSQEGLAGGPDTQYF
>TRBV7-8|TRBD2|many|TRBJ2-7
TGTGCCAGCAGCTTAGAGGCTAGCGGGGGGCAGTACGAGCAGTACTTC
CASSLEASGGQYEQYF
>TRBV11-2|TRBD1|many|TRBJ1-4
TGTGCCAGCAGCTCTTTCACAGGGGAAGGCCCCGAAAAACTGTTTTTT
CASSSFTGEGPEKLFF
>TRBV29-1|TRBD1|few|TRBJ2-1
TGCAGCGTTGAAGGGAGTGACAGGGGCCCCTACAATGAGCAGTTCTTC
CSVEGSDRGPYNEQFF
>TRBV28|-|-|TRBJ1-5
TGTGCCAGCAGTTTCACGGGGTTCAATCAGCCCCAGCATTTT
CASSFTGFNQPQHF
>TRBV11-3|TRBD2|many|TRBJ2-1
TGTGCCAGCAGCCCCTCCAGCGGGAGGGCTAATGAGCAGTTCTTC
CASSPSSGRANEQFF
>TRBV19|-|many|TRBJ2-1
TGTGCCAGTAGTATAGATCCAGCCAAGCGGCGAGACTACAATGAGCAGTTCTTC
CASSIDPAKRRDYNEQFF
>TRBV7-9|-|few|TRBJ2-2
TGTGCCAGCAGCTTATCGGTCAAGAACACCGGGGAGCTGTTTTTT
CASSLSVKNTGELFF
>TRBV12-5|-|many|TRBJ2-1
TGTGCTAGTAGCGAGAGGAACCTAAGCGATGAGCAGTTCTTC
CASSERNLSDEQFF
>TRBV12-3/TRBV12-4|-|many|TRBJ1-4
TGTGCCAGCAGCAGGGGAGGAAAACTGTTTTTT
CASSRGGKLFF